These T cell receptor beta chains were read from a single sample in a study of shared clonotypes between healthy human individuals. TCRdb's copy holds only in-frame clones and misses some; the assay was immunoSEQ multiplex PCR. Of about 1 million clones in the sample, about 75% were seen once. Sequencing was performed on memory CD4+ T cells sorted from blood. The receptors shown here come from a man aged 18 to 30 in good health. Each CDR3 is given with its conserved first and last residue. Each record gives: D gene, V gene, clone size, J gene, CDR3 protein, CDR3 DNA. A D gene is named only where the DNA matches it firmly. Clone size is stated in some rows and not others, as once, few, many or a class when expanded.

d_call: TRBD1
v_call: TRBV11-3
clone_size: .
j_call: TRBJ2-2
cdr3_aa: CASSTRTGGNGELFF
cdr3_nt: TGTGCCAGCAGCACTCGGACAGGGGGGAACGGGGAGCTGTTTTTT

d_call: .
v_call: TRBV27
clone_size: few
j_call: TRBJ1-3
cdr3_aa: CASSSMAFSGNTIYF
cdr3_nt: TGTGCCAGCAGTTCAATGGCTTTCTCTGGAAACACCATATATTTT

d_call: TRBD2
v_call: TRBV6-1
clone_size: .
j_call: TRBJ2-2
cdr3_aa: CASSPSGGAGGELFF
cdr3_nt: TGTGCCAGCAGTCCTAGCGGGGGGGCCGGTGGGGAGCTGTTTTTT

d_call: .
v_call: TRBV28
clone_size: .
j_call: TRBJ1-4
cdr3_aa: CASSPMRREEKLFF
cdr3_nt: TGTGCCAGCAGCCCTATGAGGCGAGAGGAAAAACTGTTTTTT

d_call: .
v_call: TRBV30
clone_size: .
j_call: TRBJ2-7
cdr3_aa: CAWSVPPTYEQYF
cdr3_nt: TGTGCCTGGAGTGTGCCCCCGACCTACGAGCAGTACTTC

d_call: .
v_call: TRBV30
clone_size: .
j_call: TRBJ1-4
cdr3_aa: CAWAGRRDSTNEKLFF
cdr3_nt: TGTGCCTGGGCAGGGAGGAGGGACTCAACTAATGAAAAACTGTTTTTT

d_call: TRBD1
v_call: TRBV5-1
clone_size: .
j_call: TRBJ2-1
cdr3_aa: CASSRGTGYGEQFF
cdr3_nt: TGCGCCAGCAGCCGGGGGACAGGGTATGGTGAGCAGTTCTTC

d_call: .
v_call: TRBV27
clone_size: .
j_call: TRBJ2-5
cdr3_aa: CASSLRGTETQYF
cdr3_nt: TGTGCCAGCAGTTTACGGGGGACCGAGACCCAGTACTTC

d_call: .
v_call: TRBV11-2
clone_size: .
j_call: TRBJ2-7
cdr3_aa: CASSRGEIYEQYF
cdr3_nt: TGTGCCAGCAGTCGCGGCGAGATCTACGAGCAGTACTTC

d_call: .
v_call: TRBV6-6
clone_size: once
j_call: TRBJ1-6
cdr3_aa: CASSSITGNSPLHF
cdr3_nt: TGTGCCAGCAGTTCTATCACAGGGAATTCACCCCTCCACTTT

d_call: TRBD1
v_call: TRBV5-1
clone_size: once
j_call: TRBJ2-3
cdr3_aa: CASSPPRQGAGDTQYF
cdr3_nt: TGCGCCAGCAGCCCCCCTCGACAGGGGGCTGGAGATACGCAGTATTTT

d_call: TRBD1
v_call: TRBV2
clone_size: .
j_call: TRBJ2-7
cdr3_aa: CASSVFGQGGQYF
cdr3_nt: TGTGCCAGCAGTGTCTTTGGACAGGGAGGGCAGTACTTC

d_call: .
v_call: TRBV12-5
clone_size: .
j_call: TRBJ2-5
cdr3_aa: CASAVQETQYF
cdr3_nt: TGTGCTAGCGCCGTCCAAGAGACCCAGTACTTC

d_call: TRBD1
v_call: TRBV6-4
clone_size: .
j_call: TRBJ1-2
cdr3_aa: CASRPGQGDYGYTF
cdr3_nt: TGTGCCAGCAGACCCGGACAGGGGGACTATGGCTACACCTTC

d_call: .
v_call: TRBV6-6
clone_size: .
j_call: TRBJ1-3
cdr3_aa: CASTLDYANTIYF
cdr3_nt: TGTGCCAGCACCTTGGATTACGCCAACACCATATATTTT

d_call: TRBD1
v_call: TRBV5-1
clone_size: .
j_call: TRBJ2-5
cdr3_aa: CASSITGGRQETQYF
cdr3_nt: TGCGCCAGCAGCATTACAGGGGGTCGTCAAGAGACCCAGTACTTC

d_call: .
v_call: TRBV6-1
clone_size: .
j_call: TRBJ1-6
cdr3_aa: CAIQRPGTYNSPLHF
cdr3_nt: TGTGCCATCCAGCGTCCGGGCACCTATAATTCACCCCTCCACTTT

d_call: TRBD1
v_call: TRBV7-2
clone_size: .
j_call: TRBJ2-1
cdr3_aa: CATRDRDRAHNEQFF
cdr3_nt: TGTGCCACACGAGACCGGGACAGGGCTCACAATGAGCAGTTCTTC

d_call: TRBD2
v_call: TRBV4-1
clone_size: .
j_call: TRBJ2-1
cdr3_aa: CASTDPTRTSNPKQFF
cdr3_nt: TGCGCCAGCACCGACCCCACCCGGACTAGCAATCCGAAGCAGTTCTTC

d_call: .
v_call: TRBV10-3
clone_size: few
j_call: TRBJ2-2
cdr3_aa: CAVGNTGELFF
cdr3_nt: TGTGCCGTAGGGAACACCGGGGAGCTGTTTTTT

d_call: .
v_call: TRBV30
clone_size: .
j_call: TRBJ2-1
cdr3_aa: CAWSTSYEQFF
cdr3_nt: TGTGCCTGGAGTACAAGCTATGAGCAGTTCTTC

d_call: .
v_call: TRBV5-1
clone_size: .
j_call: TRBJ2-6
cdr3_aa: CASLDSSGANVLTF
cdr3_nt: TGCGCCAGCCTTGACAGCTCTGGGGCCAACGTCCTGACTTTC

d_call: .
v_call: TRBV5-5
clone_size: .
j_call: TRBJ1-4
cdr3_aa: CASSFLGATNEKLFF
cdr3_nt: TGTGCCAGCAGCTTTCTGGGGGCCACTAATGAAAAACTGTTTTTT

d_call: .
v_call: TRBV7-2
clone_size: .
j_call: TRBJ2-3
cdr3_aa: CASSPKVGGDTQYF
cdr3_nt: TGTGCCAGCAGCCCCAAGGTTGGGGGGGATACGCAGTATTTT

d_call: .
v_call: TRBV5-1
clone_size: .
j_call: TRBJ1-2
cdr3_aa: CASSLGTANYGYTF
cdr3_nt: TGCGCCAGCAGCTTGGGGACAGCAAATTATGGCTACACCTTC

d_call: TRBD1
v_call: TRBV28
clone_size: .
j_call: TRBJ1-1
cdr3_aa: CASSPSGQGGTEAFF
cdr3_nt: TGTGCCAGCAGTCCCTCCGGACAGGGGGGCACTGAAGCTTTCTTT

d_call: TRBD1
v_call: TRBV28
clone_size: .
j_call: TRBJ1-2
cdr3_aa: CASRTTGGYGYTF
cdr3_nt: TGTGCCAGTCGAACCACAGGGGGGTATGGCTACACCTTC

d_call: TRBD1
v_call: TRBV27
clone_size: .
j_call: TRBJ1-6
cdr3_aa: CASSFSTGGTDSPLHF
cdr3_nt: TGTGCCAGCAGTTTTTCGACAGGGGGTACGGATTCACCCCTCCACTTT

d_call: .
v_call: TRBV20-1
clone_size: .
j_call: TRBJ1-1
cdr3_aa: CSASGGSEAFF
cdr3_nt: TGCAGTGCTAGCGGGGGGTCTGAAGCTTTCTTT

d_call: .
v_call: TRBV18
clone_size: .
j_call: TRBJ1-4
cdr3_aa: CASSPSSTNEKLFF
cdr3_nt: TGTGCCAGCTCACCTTCTTCAACTAATGAAAAACTGTTTTTT

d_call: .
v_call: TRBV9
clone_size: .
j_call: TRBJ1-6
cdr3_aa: CASSVGAGDSPLHF
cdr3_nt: TGTGCCAGCAGCGTAGGGGCAGGAGACTCACCCCTCCACTTT